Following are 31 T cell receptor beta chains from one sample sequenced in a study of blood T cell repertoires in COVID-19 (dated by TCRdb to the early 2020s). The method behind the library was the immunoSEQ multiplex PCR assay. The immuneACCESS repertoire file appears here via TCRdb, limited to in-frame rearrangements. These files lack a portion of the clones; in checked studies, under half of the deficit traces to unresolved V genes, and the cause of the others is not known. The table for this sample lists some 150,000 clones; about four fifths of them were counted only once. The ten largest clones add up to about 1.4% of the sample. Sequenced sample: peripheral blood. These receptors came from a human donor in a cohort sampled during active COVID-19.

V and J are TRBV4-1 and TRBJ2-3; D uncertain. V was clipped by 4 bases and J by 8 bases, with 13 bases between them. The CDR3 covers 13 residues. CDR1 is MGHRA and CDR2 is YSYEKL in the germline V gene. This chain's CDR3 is CASSPPRGGTQYF. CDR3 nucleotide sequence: TGCGCCAGCAGCCCTCCTAGAGGTGGTACGCAGTATTTT.

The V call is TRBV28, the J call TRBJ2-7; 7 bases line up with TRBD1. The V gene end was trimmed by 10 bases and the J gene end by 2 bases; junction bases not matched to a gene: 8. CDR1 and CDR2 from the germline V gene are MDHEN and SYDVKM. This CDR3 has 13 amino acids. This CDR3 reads CATSKGAAYEQYF. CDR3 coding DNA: TGTGCCACCTCCAAGGGGGCGGCCTACGAGCAGTACTTC.

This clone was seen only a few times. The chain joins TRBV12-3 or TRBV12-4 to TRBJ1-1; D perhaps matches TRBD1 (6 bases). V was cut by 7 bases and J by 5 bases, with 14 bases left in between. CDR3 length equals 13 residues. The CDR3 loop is CASTVQGWTEAFF. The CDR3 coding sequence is TGTGCCAGCACCGTACAGGGATGGACTGAAGCTTTCTTT.

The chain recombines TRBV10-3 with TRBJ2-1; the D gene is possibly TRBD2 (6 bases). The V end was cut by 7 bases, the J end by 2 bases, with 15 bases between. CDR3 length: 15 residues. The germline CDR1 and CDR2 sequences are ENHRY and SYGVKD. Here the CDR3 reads CAITAGTGAYNEQFF. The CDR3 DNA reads TGTGCCATCACCGCCGGGACTGGAGCCTACAATGAGCAGTTCTTC.

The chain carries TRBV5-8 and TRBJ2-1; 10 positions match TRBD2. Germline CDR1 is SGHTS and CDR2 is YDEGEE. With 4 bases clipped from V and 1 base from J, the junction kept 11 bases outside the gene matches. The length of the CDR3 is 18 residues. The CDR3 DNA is TGTGCCAGCAGCAAACTAGCGGGATTGTTTCAGTCCTACAATGAGCAGTTCTTC. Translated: CASSKLAGLFQSYNEQFF.

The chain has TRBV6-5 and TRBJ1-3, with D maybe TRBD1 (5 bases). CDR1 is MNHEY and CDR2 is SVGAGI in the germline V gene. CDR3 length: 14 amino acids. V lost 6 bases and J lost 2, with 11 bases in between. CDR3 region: CASRAGRTGNTIYF. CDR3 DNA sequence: TGTGCCAGCAGGGCGGGACGGACTGGAAACACCATATATTTT.

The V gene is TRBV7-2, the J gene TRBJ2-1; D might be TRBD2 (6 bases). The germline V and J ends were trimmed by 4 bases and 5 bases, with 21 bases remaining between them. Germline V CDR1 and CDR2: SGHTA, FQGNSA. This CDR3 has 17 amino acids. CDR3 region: CASSSVKFRERNNEQFF. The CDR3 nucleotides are TGTGCCAGCAGCTCCGTTAAGTTTCGGGAGAGGAACAATGAGCAGTTCTTC.

CDR3 DNA sequence: TGTGCCAGCAGCGTAGGGTCGGGAGATGGCTACACCTTC. Protein: CASSVGSGDGYTF. The chain uses TRBV9 and TRBJ1-2; D is undetermined. The CDR3 has 13 residues. Trimming removed 0 bases at V and 6 bases at J, with 9 bases between. CDR1 is SGDLS, CDR2 YYNGEE, per germline. The whole variable domain, filled in from reference TRBV9 and TRBJ1-2, reads DSGVTQTPKHLITATGQRVTLRCSPRSGDLSVYWYQQSLDQGLQFLIQYYNGEERAKGNILERFSAQQFPDLHSELNLSSLELGDSALYFCASSVGSGDGYTFGSGTRLTVV.

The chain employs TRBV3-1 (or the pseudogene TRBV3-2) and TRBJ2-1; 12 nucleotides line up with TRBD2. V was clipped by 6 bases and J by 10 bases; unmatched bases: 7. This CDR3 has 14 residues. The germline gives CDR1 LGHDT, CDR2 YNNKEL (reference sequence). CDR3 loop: CASRPSGGAWEQFF. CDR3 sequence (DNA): TGTGCCAGCAGACCTAGCGGGGGGGCTTGGGAGCAGTTCTTC.

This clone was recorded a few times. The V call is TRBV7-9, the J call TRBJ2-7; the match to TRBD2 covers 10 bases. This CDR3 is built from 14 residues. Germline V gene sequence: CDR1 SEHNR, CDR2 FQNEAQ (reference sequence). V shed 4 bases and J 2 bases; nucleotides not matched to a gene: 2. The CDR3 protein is CASSSSGSAYEQYF. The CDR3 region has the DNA TGTGCCAGCAGCTCTAGCGGGAGTGCCTACGAGCAGTACTTC.

CDR3 loop: CASSLGLQNEQFF. CDR3 DNA sequence: TGCGCCAGCAGCTTGGGGCTGCAGAATGAGCAGTTCTTC. V is TRBV5-1 and J is TRBJ2-1; D is ambiguous. V was pared by 0 bases and J by 7 bases, with 8 bases between. The CDR3 sequence is 13 residues long. Looked up from germline, CDR1 is SGHRS and CDR2 is YFSETQ.

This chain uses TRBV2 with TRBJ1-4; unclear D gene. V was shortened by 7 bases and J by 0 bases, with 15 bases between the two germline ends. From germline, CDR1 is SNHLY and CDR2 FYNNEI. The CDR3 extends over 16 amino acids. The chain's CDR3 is CASTIRGPATNEKLFF. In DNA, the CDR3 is TGTGCCAGCACAATCAGAGGTCCTGCAACTAATGAAAAACTGTTTTTT.

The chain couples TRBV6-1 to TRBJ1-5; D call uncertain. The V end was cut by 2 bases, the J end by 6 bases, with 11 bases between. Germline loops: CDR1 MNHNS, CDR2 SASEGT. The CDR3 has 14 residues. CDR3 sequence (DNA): TGTGCCAGCAGTGAAACTGGGAGGGTTCAGCCCCAGCATTTT. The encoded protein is CASSETGRVQPQHF.

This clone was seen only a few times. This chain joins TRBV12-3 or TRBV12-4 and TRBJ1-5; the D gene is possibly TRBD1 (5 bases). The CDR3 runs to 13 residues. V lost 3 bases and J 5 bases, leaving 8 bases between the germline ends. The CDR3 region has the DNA TGTGCCAGCAGTTTTGGGGGGGATCAGCCCCAGCATTTT. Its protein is CASSFGGDQPQHF.

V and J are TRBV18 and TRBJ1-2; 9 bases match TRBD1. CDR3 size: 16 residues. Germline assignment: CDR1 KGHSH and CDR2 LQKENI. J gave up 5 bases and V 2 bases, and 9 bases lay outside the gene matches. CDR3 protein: CASSPSRQGERYGYTF. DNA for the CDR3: TGTGCCAGCTCACCATCCCGACAGGGGGAGAGGTATGGCTACACCTTC.

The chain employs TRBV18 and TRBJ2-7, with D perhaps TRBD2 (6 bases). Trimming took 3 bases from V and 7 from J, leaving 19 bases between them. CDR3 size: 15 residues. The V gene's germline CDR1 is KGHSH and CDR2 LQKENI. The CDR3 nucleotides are TGTGCCAGCTCACCTAATACGGGGGTATCGGAAGAGCAGTACTTC. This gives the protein CASSPNTGVSEEQYF.

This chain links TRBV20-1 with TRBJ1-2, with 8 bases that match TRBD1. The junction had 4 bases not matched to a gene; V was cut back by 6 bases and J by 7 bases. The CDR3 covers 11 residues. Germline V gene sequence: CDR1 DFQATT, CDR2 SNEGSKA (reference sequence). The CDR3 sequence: CSAQGAFGYTF. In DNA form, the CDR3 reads TGCAGTGCCCAGGGGGCCTTTGGCTACACCTTC.

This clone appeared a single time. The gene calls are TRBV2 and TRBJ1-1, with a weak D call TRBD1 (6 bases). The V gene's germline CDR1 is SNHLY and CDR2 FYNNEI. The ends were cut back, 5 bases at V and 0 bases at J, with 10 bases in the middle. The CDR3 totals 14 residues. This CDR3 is CASSYREMNTEAFF. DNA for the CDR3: TGTGCCAGCAGTTACAGGGAGATGAACACTGAAGCTTTCTTT. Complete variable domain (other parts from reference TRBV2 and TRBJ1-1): EPEVTQTPSHQVTQMGQEVILRCVPISNHLYFYWYRQILGQKVEFLVSFYNNEISEKSEIFDDQFSVERPDGSNFTLKIRSTKLEDSAMYFCASSYREMNTEAFFGQGTRLTVV.

This chain's CDR3 is CASSLLGGKLFF. CDR3 coding DNA: TGTGCCAGCAGTTTACTGGGAGGAAAACTGTTTTTT. This chain joins TRBV28 and TRBJ1-4; D is uncertain. CDR1 MDHEN and CDR2 SYDVKM come from the germline V gene. The CDR3 is 12 residues long. V shed 2 bases and J shed 10 bases, with 8 bases lying between them.

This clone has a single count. DNA of the CDR3: TGTGCCAGCAGTCAGGACAGTTTTTCCTACGAGCAGTACTTC. Its protein is CASSQDSFSYEQYF. The rearrangement uses TRBV27 and TRBJ2-7; D is perhaps TRBD1 (6 bases). Germline CDR1 MNHEY, CDR2 SMNVEV (reference sequence). The CDR3 contains 14 residues. The ends were cut back, 5 bases at V and 1 base at J, with 12 bases in the middle.

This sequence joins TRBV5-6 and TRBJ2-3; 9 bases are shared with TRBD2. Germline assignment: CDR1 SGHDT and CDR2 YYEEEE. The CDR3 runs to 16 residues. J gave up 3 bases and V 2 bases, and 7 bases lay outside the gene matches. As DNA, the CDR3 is TGTGCCAGCAGCTTCTTTTTGGGACTAGCTACAGATACGCAGTATTTT. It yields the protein CASSFFLGLATDTQYF.

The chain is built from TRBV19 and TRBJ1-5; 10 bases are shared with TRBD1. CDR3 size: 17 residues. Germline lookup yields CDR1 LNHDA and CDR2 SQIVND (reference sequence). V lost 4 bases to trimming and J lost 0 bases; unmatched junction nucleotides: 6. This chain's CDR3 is CASSTADRGRSNQPQHF. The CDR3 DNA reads TGTGCCAGTAGTACCGCAGACAGGGGGCGTAGCAATCAGCCCCAGCATTTT.

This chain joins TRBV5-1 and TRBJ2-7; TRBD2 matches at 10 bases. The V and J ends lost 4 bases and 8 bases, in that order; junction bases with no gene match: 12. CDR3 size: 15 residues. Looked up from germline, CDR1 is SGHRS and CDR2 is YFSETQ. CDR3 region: CASSEGAGGNLKQYF. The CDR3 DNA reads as TGCGCCAGCAGCGAAGGAGCGGGAGGGAACCTGAAGCAGTACTTC.

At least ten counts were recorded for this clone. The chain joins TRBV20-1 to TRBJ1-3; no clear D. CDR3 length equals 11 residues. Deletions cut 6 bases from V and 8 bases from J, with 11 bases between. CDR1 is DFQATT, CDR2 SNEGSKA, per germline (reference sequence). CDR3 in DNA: TGCAGTGCCTGGAAGGGAGACACCATATATTTT. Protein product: CSAWKGDTIYF.

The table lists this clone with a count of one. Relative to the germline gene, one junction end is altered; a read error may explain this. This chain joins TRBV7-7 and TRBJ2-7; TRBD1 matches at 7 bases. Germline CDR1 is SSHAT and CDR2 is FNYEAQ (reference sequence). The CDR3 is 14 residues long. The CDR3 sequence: CASSLATGAYEQYF. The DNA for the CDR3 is TGTGCTAGCAGCTTGGCAACAGGGGCCTACGAGCAGTACTTC.

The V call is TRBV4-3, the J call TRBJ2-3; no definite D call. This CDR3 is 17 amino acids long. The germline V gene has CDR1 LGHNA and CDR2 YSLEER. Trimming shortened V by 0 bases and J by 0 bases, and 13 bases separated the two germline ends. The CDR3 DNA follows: TGCGCCAGCAGCCAAGATTTAGCTCGCGTAAGCACAGATACGCAGTATTTT. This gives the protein CASSQDLARVSTDTQYF.

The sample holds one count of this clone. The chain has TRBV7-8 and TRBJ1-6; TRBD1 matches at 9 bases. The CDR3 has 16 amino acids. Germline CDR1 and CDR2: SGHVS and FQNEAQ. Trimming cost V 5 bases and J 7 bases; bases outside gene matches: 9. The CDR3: CASSTSRTGDNSPLHF. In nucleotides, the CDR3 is TGTGCCAGCAGCACCTCCCGGACAGGGGACAATTCACCCCTCCACTTT.

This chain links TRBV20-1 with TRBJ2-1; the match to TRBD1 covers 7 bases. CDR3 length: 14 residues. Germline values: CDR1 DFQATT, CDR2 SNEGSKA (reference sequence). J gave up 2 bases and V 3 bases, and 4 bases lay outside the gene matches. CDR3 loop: CSASRDSTYNEQFF. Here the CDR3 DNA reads TGCAGTGCTAGTAGGGACAGTACCTACAATGAGCAGTTCTTC.

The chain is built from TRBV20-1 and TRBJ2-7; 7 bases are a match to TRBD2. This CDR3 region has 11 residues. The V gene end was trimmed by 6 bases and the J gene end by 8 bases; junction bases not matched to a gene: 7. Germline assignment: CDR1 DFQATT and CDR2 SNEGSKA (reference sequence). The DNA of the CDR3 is TGCAGTGCCCCCTTGGGAGGGAAGCAGTACTTC. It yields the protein CSAPLGGKQYF.

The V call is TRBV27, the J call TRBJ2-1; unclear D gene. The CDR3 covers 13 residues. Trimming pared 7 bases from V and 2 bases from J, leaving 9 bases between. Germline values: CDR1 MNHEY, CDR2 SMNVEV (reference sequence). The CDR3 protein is CASKQGAYNEQFF. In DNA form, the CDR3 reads TGTGCCAGCAAACAAGGAGCCTACAATGAGCAGTTCTTC.

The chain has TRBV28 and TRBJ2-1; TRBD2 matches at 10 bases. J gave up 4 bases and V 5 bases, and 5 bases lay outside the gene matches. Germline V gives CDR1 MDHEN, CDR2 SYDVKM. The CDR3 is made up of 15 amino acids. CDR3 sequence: CASSPSGRRYNEQFF. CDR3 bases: TGTGCCAGCAGTCCTAGCGGGAGACGATACAATGAGCAGTTCTTC.